The present T cell receptor (beta chain) was sequenced within a study of regulatory T cells in long-lasting Graves disease. Study-level points and caveats: Favoring TRBV28, TRBJ1-2 and TRBJ2-5 was a feature seen in persistent disease.

TCR beta libraries were built with iRepertoire HTBI primers and Arm-PCR of CDR3 regions. TCRdb ran MiXCR on the multiplex PCR reads and lists one entry per CDR3 protein. The repertoire holds roughly 420,000 distinct CDR3 sequences, with 15% to 17% as singletons. Regarding time point: newly diagnosed GD, antithyroid drugs for less than 3 months. Researchers made the TCR library from RNA that was extracted from PBMCs. American Thyroid Association guidelines served as the basis for diagnosing Graves' disease. In regard to this clonotype: The antigen remains undetermined.

V trimming: 2 bases; J trimming: 3 bases; junction bases outside the gene matches: 6. Germline loops: CDR1 LNHNV, CDR2 YYDKDF (reference sequence). CDR3 length: 17 residues. Sequencing used peripheral blood mononuclear cells (PBMCs), obtained at new diagnosis, from a patient treated with antithyroid drugs. The rearrangement joins TRBV15 to TRBJ2-3, with TRBD2 matching 12 bases. The clonotype comes from a female donor with Graves disease. CDR3 DNA: TGTGCCACCAGCAGATTCCTAGCGGGAGGGCCGACAGATACGCAGTATTTT. Protein: CATSRFLAGGPTDTQYF. The full variable domain, its missing parts supplied by reference TRBV15 and TRBJ2-3, is DAMVIQNPRYQVTQFGKPVTLSCSQTLNHNVMYWYQQKSSQAPKLLFHYYDKDFNNEADTPDNFQSRRPNTSFCFLDIRSPGLGDTAMYLCATSRFLAGGPTDTQYFGPGTRLTVL.